This T cell receptor (beta chain) appears in the sequencing data of a study of cytomegalovirus exposure and HLA in healthy donors. Study-wide points: Subsequent analysis revealed that first-cohort TCR clusters tended to co-occur in the approximately 120 validation repertoires.

This table comes from immunoSEQ multiplex PCR, and its TCRdb copy is limited to in-frame clones, with some not included. The data contain under 200,000 clones, 89% of them seen just once; the ten biggest clones take up 10%. The V and J ends lost 9 bases and 3 bases respectively, with 12 bases between them. Germline assignment: CDR1 SGHNT and CDR2 YYREEE (reference sequence). The CDR3 spans 13 residues. Turning to this clone: As yet, its antigen is unknown.

Input material: PBMCs. V usage is TRBV5-4 and J usage is TRBJ1-4; D possibly corresponds to TRBD1 (5 bases). The source of this sequence is a young woman in good health and CMV-seropositive. In DNA, the CDR3 is TGTGCCACCCGAGACAGCCCTAATGAAAAACTGTTTTTT. As protein: CATRDSPNEKLFF.